A selection of T cell receptor beta chains follows, all from one sample in a study of blood T cell repertoires in COVID-19. This table comes from immunoSEQ multiplex PCR, and its TCRdb copy is limited to in-frame clones, with some not included. This sample has about 48,000 clones, with about 86% found just once. The sequenced sample was PBMCs or T cells enriched from blood (not recorded which). All receptors derive from a woman aged 45-65 years who had recovered from COVID-19. The CDR3 runs from the conserved cysteine through the conserved F or W. Fields, in order: clone size, V gene, J gene, D gene, CDR3 DNA, CDR3 protein. The D gene is left open where the match is weak. Clone size, where shown, is once, few, many, or a class for clones that have expanded.

>few|TRBV21-1|TRBJ2-7|.
TGTGCCAGTATAAGGGGCCAGGGAAAGTACGAGCAGTACTTC
CASIRGQGKYEQYF
>.|TRBV27|TRBJ1-4|.
TGTGCCAGCAGTTACAGGGACCCCAATGAAAAACTGTTTTTT
CASSYRDPNEKLFF
>.|TRBV19|TRBJ2-4|TRBD1
TGTGCCAGTAGACCGGGACAGTCGGTGAACATTCAGTACTTC
CASRPGQSVNIQYF
>.|TRBV3-1/TRBV3-2|TRBJ2-5|TRBD1
TGTGCCAGCAGCCGTCAACTGGGGGACAGGGGGCTTCGGGAGACCCAGTACTTC
CASSRQLGDRGLRETQYF
>once|TRBV5-6|TRBJ1-5|TRBD1
TGTGCCAGCAGCTTGACAGGGGCCGGTCGCAAGAATCAGCCCCAGCATTTT
CASSLTGAGRKNQPQHF
>.|TRBV5-1|TRBJ2-1|.
TGCGCCAGCAGCCCCCTCGCTCGGGACAATGAGCAGTTCTTC
CASSPLARDNEQFF
>.|TRBV28|TRBJ2-3|TRBD1
TGTGCCAGCAGTTCGGGACAGGGGGCTGATACGCAGTATTTT
CASSSGQGADTQYF
>.|TRBV28|TRBJ1-1|.
TGTGCCAGCAGTCCTAGTGGCCGTACTGAAGCTTTCTTT
CASSPSGRTEAFF
>.|TRBV28|TRBJ2-7|.
TGTGCCAGCAGCCCAACCTACGAGCAGTACTTC
CASSPTYEQYF
>few|TRBV28|TRBJ1-2|.
TGTGCCAGCAGTTTCAAACTAAACTATGGCTACACCTTC
CASSFKLNYGYTF
>.|TRBV3-1/TRBV3-2|TRBJ2-1|TRBD1
TGTGCCAGCAGCTCCTGGGACAGCCTATACAATGAGCAGTTCTTC
CASSSWDSLYNEQFF
>.|TRBV4-2|TRBJ2-3|.
TGTGCCAGCAGCAAGGAGAACACAGATACGCAGTATTTT
CASSKENTDTQYF
>.|TRBV5-1|TRBJ1-3|.
TGCGCCAGCAGCTTGGGGCCGACAGGATCCTCTGGAAACACCATATATTTT
CASSLGPTGSSGNTIYF
>.|TRBV27|TRBJ2-7|TRBD2
TGTGCCAGCAGTTTATCTCGGGGGGCCTACGAGCAGTACTTC
CASSLSRGAYEQYF
>.|TRBV10-3|TRBJ2-3|TRBD1
TGTGCCACCGCCGGGGGACAGGGGACAGATACGCAGTATTTT
CATAGGQGTDTQYF
>.|TRBV5-1|TRBJ2-7|TRBD1
TGCGCCAGCAGTCGGGACAGCCAAAACGCCTACGAGCAGTACTTC
CASSRDSQNAYEQYF
>.|TRBV6-5|TRBJ2-3|.
TGTGCCAGCAGGTCCGGACTTCTAAGCACAGATACGCAGTATTTT
CASRSGLLSTDTQYF